This T cell receptor (beta chain) appears in the sequencing data of a study of T cells after somatic rescue of genetic block. Sequenced by immunoSEQ multiplex PCR; TCRdb stores in-frame clones only, minus some. The sample consists of 70,000 or so clones, about 91% of them appearing once. The CDR3 totals 14 residues. The germline V gene encodes CDR1 MNHEY and CDR2 SMNVEV (reference sequence). V lost 4 bases, J lost 7 bases, and 9 bases stayed unmatched. This clone came up a few times. The TCR sequence derives from a man in his forties or fifties. Sequencing used peripheral blood mononuclear cells (PBMCs). This chain connects TRBV27 to TRBJ1-1; 7 positions agree with TRBD1. The CDR3 DNA is TGTGCCAGCAGTTCCAGGGGGGTTGGCGGTGAAGCTTTCTTT. As protein: CASSSRGVGGEAFF.